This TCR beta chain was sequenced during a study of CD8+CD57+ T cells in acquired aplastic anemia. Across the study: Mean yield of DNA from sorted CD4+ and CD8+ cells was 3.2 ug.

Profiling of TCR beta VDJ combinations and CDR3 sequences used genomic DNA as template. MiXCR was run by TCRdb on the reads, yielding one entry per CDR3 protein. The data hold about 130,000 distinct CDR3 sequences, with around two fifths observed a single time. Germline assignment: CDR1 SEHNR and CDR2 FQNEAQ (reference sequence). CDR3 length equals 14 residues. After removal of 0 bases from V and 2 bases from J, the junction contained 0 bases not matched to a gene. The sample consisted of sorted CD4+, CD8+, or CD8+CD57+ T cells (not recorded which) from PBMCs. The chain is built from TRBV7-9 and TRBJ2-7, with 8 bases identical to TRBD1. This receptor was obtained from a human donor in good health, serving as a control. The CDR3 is CASSLAGQAYEQYF. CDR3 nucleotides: TGTGCCAGCAGCTTAGCGGGACAGGCCTACGAGCAGTACTTC.